Listed below are T cell receptor beta chains from one sample, sequenced in a study of regulatory T cells in long-lasting Graves disease. One entry per CDR3 protein results from TCRdb running MiXCR on the multiplex PCR reads. The sample lists fewer than 450,000 distinct CDR3 sequences, 20% occurring once. Sequences were derived from peripheral blood mononuclear cells (PBMCs), sampled when the disease was refractory, from a patient treated with antithyroid drugs. These receptors were collected from a female donor with Graves disease. CDR3s include the opening cysteine and the closing phenylalanine or tryptophan. A D gene is named only where the DNA matches it firmly. Part of the rows lack a size; the others show once, few, many or a class for expanded clones.

d_gene,len,v_gene,abundance,j_gene,CDR3aa,CDR3nt
.,12,TRBV6-5,many,TRBJ2-7,CASSYVGYEQYF,TGTGCCAGCAGTTACGTAGGCTACGAGCAGTACTTC
TRBD1,16,TRBV20-1,many,TRBJ1-2,CSAIKIDRVFNYGYTF,TGCAGTGCCATCAAAATCGACAGGGTTTTTAACTATGGCTACACCTTC
.,12,TRBV30,many,TRBJ1-2,CAWSLAGSSYTF,TGTGCCTGGAGTCTGGCAGGGAGTAGCTACACCTTC
TRBD2,12,TRBV11-2,many,TRBJ2-7,CASSPFTGGGNF,TGTGCCAGCAGCCCCTTTACGGGAGGGGGTAACTTC
.,15,TRBV20-1,many,TRBJ2-5,CSASGAPGLQETQYF,TGCAGTGCTTCGGGGGCCCCGGGACTACAAGAGACCCAGTACTTC
.,13,TRBV30,.,TRBJ2-7,CACNLDSSYEQYF,TGTGCCTGCAACCTAGACAGCTCCTACGAGCAGTACTTC
TRBD1,13,TRBV27,.,TRBJ2-2,CASNTGGPGELFF,TGTGCCAGCAACACAGGGGGGCCCGGGGAGCTGTTTTTT
.,13,TRBV7-9,.,TRBJ2-7,CASTPRRAHEQYF,TGTGCCAGCACCCCCCGGAGGGCCCACGAGCAGTACTTC
TRBD2,15,TRBV19,few,TRBJ2-1,CASSIRLAGINEQFF,TGTGCCAGTAGTATTAGGCTAGCGGGCATCAATGAGCAGTTCTTC
.,13,TRBV2,.,TRBJ1-1,CASRQGPNTEAFF,TGTGCCAGCAGGCAGGGACCGAACACTGAAGCTTTCTTT
.,12,TRBV29-1,.,TRBJ2-7,CSVADTGYEQYF,TGCAGCGTGGCTGACACGGGTTACGAGCAGTACTTC
TRBD1,13,TRBV30,.,TRBJ2-5,CAWGRDSQETQYF,TGTGCCTGGGGCCGGGACAGCCAAGAGACCCAGTACTTC
.,17,TRBV3-1,.,TRBJ1-3,CASSQYLRSPGGNTIYF,TGTGCCAGCAGCCAATATCTTCGTAGCCCTGGCGGAAACACCATATATTTT
TRBD2,19,TRBV7-9,.,TRBJ2-7,CASSLAGLAGDLSLYERYF,TGTGCCAGCAGCTTAGCGGGTCTAGCGGGAGACCTCTCTCTCTACGAGCGGTACTTC
.,14,TRBV2,many,TRBJ1-5,CASSGEPSNQPQHF,TGTGCCAGCAGTGGAGAGCCTAGCAATCAGCCCCAGCATTTT
.,15,TRBV6-1,.,TRBJ1-1,CASTDPRGGGTEAFF,TGTGCCAGCACCGACCCCAGGGGTGGTGGCACTGAAGCTTTCTTT
.,12,TRBV28,.,TRBJ2-7,CASSSGAGEQYF,TGTGCCAGCAGTTCAGGGGCAGGGGAGCAGTACTTC
TRBD2,15,TRBV28,.,TRBJ2-3,CASSTTSDVRDTQYF,TGTGCCAGCAGTACGACTAGCGACGTCCGTGATACGCAGTATTTT
TRBD2,17,TRBV10-3,.,TRBJ2-2,CAISESGGGTNTGELFF,TGTGCCATCAGTGAGTCTGGGGGAGGGACGAACACCGGGGAGCTATTTTTT
.,15,TRBV7-2,many,TRBJ1-5,CASSLSQTSNQPQHF,TGTGCCAGCAGCTTGAGTCAGACTAGCAATCAGCCCCAGCATTTT
TRBD2,16,TRBV11-2,.,TRBJ2-7,CASSSGQGGLAGGIHF,TGTGCCAGCAGCTCAGGACAGGGGGGACTAGCGGGAGGCATACACTTC
TRBD1,13,TRBV5-1,.,TRBJ1-2,CASSDGQGSGYTF,TGCGCCAGCAGCGACGGACAGGGGTCTGGCTACACCTTC
.,14,TRBV5-1,few,TRBJ2-2,CASRPQPNTGELFF,TGCGCCAGCAGGCCCCAGCCGAACACCGGGGAGCTGTTTTTT
.,12,TRBV7-8,many,TRBJ1-1,CASSSYEGILFF,TGTGCCAGCAGCTCGTACGAAGGGATTCTGTTCTTT
.,14,TRBV19,many,TRBJ2-7,CASSLQPSSYEQYF,TGTGCCAGCAGCTTACAACCCAGCTCCTACGAGCAGTACTTC
.,16,TRBV5-1,few,TRBJ2-7,CASSVIGASSSYEQYF,TGCGCCAGCAGCGTGATAGGGGCTAGCTCTTCCTACGAGCAGTACTTC
TRBD1,15,TRBV28,many,TRBJ1-1,CASSEQGALNTEAFF,TGTGCCAGCAGTGAACAGGGGGCCCTGAACACTGAAGCTTTCTTT
TRBD2,19,TRBV29-1,many,TRBJ2-2,CSVVLAGLGKGRGTGELFF,TGCAGCGTCGTCCTCGCGGGACTAGGGAAGGGTCGAGGCACCGGGGAGCTGTTTTTT
.,16,TRBV4-1,once,TRBJ2-2,CASSQDHTGSGGELFF,TGCGCCAGCAGCCAAGACCACACAGGGTCGGGCGGGGAGCTGTTTTTT
TRBD2,16,TRBV15,many,TRBJ2-5,CATSRDGSGGQETQYF,TGTGCCACCAGCAGAGATGGGAGCGGGGGCCAAGAGACCCAGTACTTC
.,14,TRBV4-3,.,TRBJ2-5,CASSQGGGWETQYF,TGCGCCAGCAGCCAAGGCGGGGGCTGGGAGACCCAGTACTTC
.,15,TRBV6-2/TRBV6-3,.,TRBJ2-1,CASRKATLSYNEQFF,TGTGCCAGCCGTAAGGCAACTCTCTCCTACAATGAGCAGTTCTTC
TRBD2,18,TRBV7-9,few,TRBJ2-5,CATPWSTSTGPFKETQYF,TGTGCCACCCCCTGGTCGACTAGCACCGGACCCTTTAAAGAGACCCAGTACTTC
.,14,TRBV3-1,.,TRBJ1-5,CASSYSSAGQPQHF,TGTGCCAGCAGCTACTCTTCAGCCGGACAGCCCCAGCATTTT
.,15,TRBV7-2,few,TRBJ1-1,CASSLGWQGRDEAFF,TGTGCCAGCAGCTTAGGTTGGCAGGGTCGGGATGAAGCTTTCTTT
.,17,TRBV7-9,many,TRBJ2-5,CASSSRVGSQGVETQYF,TGTGCCAGCAGCTCCCGGGTGGGGTCCCAGGGAGTGGAGACCCAGTACTTC
TRBD1,14,TRBV30,few,TRBJ1-4,CAWSSGTGGEKLFF,TGTGCCTGGAGTTCCGGGACAGGTGGTGAAAAACTGTTTTTT
TRBD2,15,TRBV29-1,.,TRBJ2-1,CSVTGLANSYNEQFF,TGCAGCGTCACGGGACTAGCGAACTCCTACAATGAGCAGTTCTTC
TRBD2,14,TRBV5-5,few,TRBJ2-7,CASSPSSGPYEQYF,TGTGCCAGCAGCCCTTCTAGCGGACCATACGAGCAGTACTTC
.,15,TRBV7-2,.,TRBJ1-6,CASSPRDGYNSPLHF,TGTGCCAGCAGCCCCCGGGACGGATATAATTCACCCCTCCACTTT
TRBD1,19,TRBV12-5,many,TRBJ2-7,CASGLRTGDFSREYNEQYF,TGTGCTAGTGGTCTCCGGACAGGGGACTTCTCTCGGGAGTACAACGAGCAGTACTTC
.,15,TRBV2,many,TRBJ1-5,CASSEGPGATLSQHF,TGTGCCAGCAGTGAGGGGCCGGGGGCGACTTTGTCCCAGCATTTT
.,15,TRBV24-1,few,TRBJ1-5,CASWRAGSSNQPQHF,TGTGCCAGCTGGCGGGCGGGGAGTAGCAATCAGCCCCAGCATTTT
TRBD1,14,TRBV30,many,TRBJ1-4,CAWLFPGGDEKLFF,TGTGCCTGGCTTTTTCCAGGGGGTGATGAAAAACTGTTTTTT
.,12,TRBV12-3/TRBV12-4,.,TRBJ2-3,CASTTSTDTQYF,TGTGCCAGCACTACTAGCACAGATACGCAGTATTTT
TRBD2,14,TRBV20-1,few,TRBJ2-7,CSAWGSGLTYEQYF,TGCAGTGCTTGGGGTAGCGGGCTGACCTACGAGCAGTACTTC
TRBD1,18,TRBV30,once,TRBJ1-3,CAWSVLVAGGVFGNTIYF,TGTGCCTGGAGTGTACTCGTTGCAGGGGGCGTATTTGGAAACACCATATATTTT
TRBD1,15,TRBV12-3/TRBV12-4,many,TRBJ1-1,CASRWTGSENTEAFF,TGTGCCAGCAGATGGACAGGGTCAGAGAACACTGAAGCTTTCTTT
TRBD1,13,TRBV7-2,.,TRBJ2-7,CASKGQGRYEQYF,TGTGCCAGCAAAGGACAGGGGCGATACGAGCAGTACTTC
.,15,TRBV2,many,TRBJ1-5,CASSEGGLSNQPQHF,TGTGCCAGCAGTGAAGGAGGGCTCAGCAATCAGCCCCAGCATTTT
TRBD1,17,TRBV6-2/TRBV6-3,.,TRBJ2-7,CASSVRWDRGLYYEQYF,TGTGCCAGCAGTGTTCGATGGGACAGGGGGTTGTACTACGAGCAGTACTTC
.,15,TRBV7-2,many,TRBJ2-5,CASSLNHRNQETQYF,TGTGCCAGCAGCTTAAACCACAGGAACCAAGAGACCCAGTACTTC
.,14,TRBV29-1,many,TRBJ2-5,CSVEGRDPTGTQYF,TGCAGCGTTGAAGGGAGGGACCCTACGGGGACCCAGTACTTC
TRBD2,16,TRBV4-3,.,TRBJ2-7,CASRPPGLAGVYEQYF,TGCGCCAGCAGACCACCGGGACTAGCGGGAGTCTACGAGCAGTACTTC
.,14,TRBV28,.,TRBJ1-1,CANSLPRRNTEAFF,TGTGCCAACAGTTTACCTAGGAGGAACACTGAAGCTTTCTTT
.,14,TRBV7-6,.,TRBJ2-7,CASRPGGNSHEQYF,TGTGCCAGCAGGCCCGGAGGGAATAGCCACGAGCAGTACTTC
.,13,TRBV19,few,TRBJ1-1,CASSIAMNTEAFF,TGTGCCAGTAGTATCGCTATGAACACTGAAGCTTTCTTT
TRBD2,16,TRBV20-1,many,TRBJ2-7,CSATLLTSGRTYEQYF,TGCAGTGCTACCCTTTTGACTAGCGGGAGGACCTACGAGCAGTACTTC